Listed here are 9 T cell receptor beta chains from one sample, sequenced in a study of blood T cell repertoires in COVID-19. The assay was immunoSEQ multiplex PCR, and TCRdb's table has in-frame clones only and misses some. This sample has about 220,000 clones, with around 90% found just once. Sequenced sample: PBMCs or T cells enriched from blood (not recorded which). Every receptor here comes from a woman aged 30 to 39 who had recovered from COVID-19.

Comments on this clone: The same CDR3 arises from other DNA sequences in this sample as well. This chain uses TRBV5-1 with TRBJ2-3, with 7 bases identical to TRBD2. The CDR3 is 15 amino acids. Germline-derived CDR1 and CDR2 are SGHRS and YFSETQ. Trimming at V came to 0 bases and at J to 3 bases, leaving 4 bases not matched to a gene. DNA of the CDR3: TGCGCCAGCAGCTTGGAGGCTAGCGGTACAGATACGCAGTATTTT. This codes for CASSLEASGTDTQYF.

The chain links TRBV7-2 to TRBJ2-5; TRBD2 agrees at 7 bases. The CDR3 spans 15 residues. Germline V CDR1 and CDR2: SGHTA, FQGNSA. V was clipped by 4 bases and J by 5 bases; unmatched bases: 10. CDR3 nucleotides: TGTGCCAGCAGCTGGAACGGGGGAGGGAGGGAGACCCAGTACTTC. This gives the protein CASSWNGGGRETQYF.

This chain joins TRBV19 and TRBJ1-6, with TRBD1 matching 11 bases. This CDR3 comprises 18 residues. J was trimmed by 0 bases and V by 6 bases; bases with no gene match: 7. Germline CDR1 is LNHDA and CDR2 is SQIVND (reference sequence). CDR3 sequence reads: CASSPGGTGGSYNSPLHF. In DNA form, the CDR3 reads TGTGCCAGTAGCCCAGGGGGGACAGGGGGCTCCTATAATTCACCCCTCCACTTT.

The V and J genes are TRBV2 and TRBJ1-2, with 12 positions matching TRBD1. Germline CDR1 reads SNHLY; CDR2 reads FYNNEI. CDR3 size: 15 residues. J gave up 3 bases and V 4 bases, and 3 bases lay outside the gene matches. The CDR3 spells CASSGDRGRYYGYTF. The CDR3 DNA follows: TGTGCCAGCAGTGGGGACAGGGGGCGTTACTATGGCTACACCTTC.

This clone is a singleton in its sample. This chain connects TRBV5-1 to TRBJ1-1; 8 bases agree with TRBD1. The germline CDR1 and CDR2 sequences are SGHRS and YFSETQ. The junction had 6 bases not matched to a gene; V was cut back by 7 bases and J by 1 base. This CDR3 region has 14 residues. This CDR3 reads CASGTGTGNTEAFF. The DNA of the CDR3 is TGCGCCAGCGGGACCGGGACAGGGAACACTGAAGCTTTCTTT.

This clone occurred a few times. The chain couples TRBV11-2 to TRBJ2-4, with 11 bases identical to TRBD1. The ends lost 2 bases at V and 6 bases at J; junction bases unmatched: 3. The CDR3 is made up of 15 amino acids. Per germline, CDR1 SGHAT and CDR2 FQNNGV. CDR3 sequence reads: CASSLRGTGGNIQYF. The CDR3 DNA reads TGTGCCAGCAGCTTAAGGGGGACAGGGGGAAACATTCAGTACTTC.

This chain connects TRBV6-1 to TRBJ2-3, with 9 bases lining up with TRBD2. Germline-derived CDR1 and CDR2 are MNHNS and SASEGT. CDR3 length equals 14 residues. J lost 10 bases, V lost 3 bases, and 8 bases had no gene match. CDR3 nucleotide sequence: TGTGCCAGCAGTGATCTGGCGGGGGGGCAAGCGCAGTATTTT. Translating gives CASSDLAGGQAQYF.

V and J are TRBV19 and TRBJ2-7; D may be TRBD1 (5 bases). The CDR3 runs to 11 residues. V was shortened by 2 bases and J by 8 bases, with 7 bases between the two germline ends. CDR1 is LNHDA, CDR2 SQIVND, per germline (reference sequence). The CDR3 bases are TGTGCCAGTAGTATACAGGACAAGCAGTACTTC. Protein: CASSIQDKQYF.

The chain carries TRBV5-4 and TRBJ2-2; 16 bases are shared with TRBD2. From germline, CDR1 is SGHNT and CDR2 YYREEE (reference sequence). The CDR3 length is 18 residues. With V trimmed by 4 bases and J by 5 bases, 8 bases remained unmatched. The CDR3 here is CASSRGTSGGARTGELFF. In DNA form, the CDR3 reads TGTGCCAGCAGCCGTGGGACTAGCGGGGGGGCTAGGACCGGGGAGCTGTTTTTT.